The clone carrying this T cell receptor (beta chain) occurred a few times. The target antigen is unknown. CDR1 and CDR2 from the germline V gene are MGHRA and YSYEKL. The CDR3 consists of 15 residues. V was cut by 3 bases and J by 0 bases, with 11 bases left in between. The sample originates from a study of response to subunit inactivated influenza vaccine. Study-wide results and limits: T cells newly recruited by each seasonal influenza vaccination are few, the authors suggested.

MiXCR, applied by TCRdb to the RT-PCR reads, yields one record per CDR3 protein. The profile covers 590,000 or so distinct CDR3 sequences, with around 15% appearing a single time and 7.5% to 9% taken by the ten largest. This chain joins TRBV4-1 and TRBJ1-1, with a possible D match to TRBD1 (5 bases). The sequencing here drew on PBMCs from blood, taken 14 to 15 days before vaccination. This sequence originates from a man between 45 and 60 years old who received an inactivated influenza vaccine. The CDR3 region has the DNA TGCGCCAGCAGCCAGACAGAGATTATGAACACTGAAGCTTTCTTT. It codes for CASSQTEIMNTEAFF.